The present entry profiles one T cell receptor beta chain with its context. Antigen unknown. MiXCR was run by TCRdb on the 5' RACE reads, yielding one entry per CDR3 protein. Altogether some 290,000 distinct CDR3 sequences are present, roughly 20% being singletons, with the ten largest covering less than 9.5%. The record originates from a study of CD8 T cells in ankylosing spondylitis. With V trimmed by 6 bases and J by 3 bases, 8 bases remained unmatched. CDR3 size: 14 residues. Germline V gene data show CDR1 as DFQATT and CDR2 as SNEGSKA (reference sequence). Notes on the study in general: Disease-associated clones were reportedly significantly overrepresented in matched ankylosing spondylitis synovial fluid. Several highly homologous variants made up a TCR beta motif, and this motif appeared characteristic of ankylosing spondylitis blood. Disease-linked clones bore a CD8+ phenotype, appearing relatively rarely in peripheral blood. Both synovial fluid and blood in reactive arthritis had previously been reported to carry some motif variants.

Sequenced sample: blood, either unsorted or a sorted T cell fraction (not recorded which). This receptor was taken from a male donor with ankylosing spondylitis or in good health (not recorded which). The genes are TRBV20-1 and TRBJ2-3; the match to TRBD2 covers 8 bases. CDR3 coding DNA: TGCAGTGCCACCGCGCGGGAGGCTACAGATACGCAGTATTTT. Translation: CSATAREATDTQYF.